One and the same sample provided the 22 T cell receptor beta chains below, sequenced in a study of control samples from healthy donors and cancer patients. TCRdb's table, derived via immunoSEQ multiplex PCR, lists solely in-frame clones and lacks some. The specimen's table records some 190,000 clones. The specimen sequenced was blood. The source is a young woman in good health.

This chain uses TRBV7-2 with TRBJ2-3, with D perhaps being TRBD1 or TRBD2 (5 bases each). Trimming cost V 0 bases and J 1 base, with 8 bases left between them. Germline V gene sequence: CDR1 SGHTA, CDR2 FQGNSA. This CDR3 region has 15 residues. The CDR3 spells CASSLATGRTDTQYF. Written as DNA, the CDR3 is TGTGCCAGCAGCTTAGCGACGGGGCGCACAGATACGCAGTATTTT. Using reference TRBV7-2 and TRBJ2-3 for the parts outside the CDR3, the full variable domain is GAGVSQSPSNKVTEKGKDVELRCDPISGHTALYWYRQSLGQGLEFLIYFQGNSAPDKSGLPSDRFSAERTGGSVSTLTIQRTQQEDSAVYLCASSLATGRTDTQYFGPGTRLTVL.

The CDR3: CASSPGGTTNEKLFF. The DNA of the CDR3 is TGTGCCAGCAGCCCAGGGGGCACGACTAATGAAAAACTGTTTTTT. The chain uses TRBV11-2 and TRBJ1-4, with 8 bases aligning to TRBD1. The V and J ends lost 5 bases and 2 bases, in that order; junction bases with no gene match: 4. The germline V gene encodes CDR1 SGHAT and CDR2 FQNNGV. CDR3 length: 15 residues.

The chain links TRBV6-5 to TRBJ1-2; 8 positions match TRBD1. The CDR3 is made up of 12 amino acids. CDR1 and CDR2 (germline): MNHEY, SVGAGI. With V trimmed by 5 bases and J by 10 bases, 6 bases remained unmatched. This CDR3 reads CASSRSGGDYTF. CDR3 nucleotide sequence: TGTGCCAGCAGTAGGTCAGGGGGCGACTACACCTTC.

The chain couples TRBV27 to TRBJ2-7; 9 bases match TRBD1. The CDR3 length is 14 residues. The junction had 9 bases not matched to a gene; V was cut back by 6 bases and J by 6 bases. The V gene's germline CDR1 is MNHEY and CDR2 SMNVEV (reference sequence). In nucleotides, the CDR3 is TGTGCCAGCAGGTCCACAGGGGGCGGAGGCGAGCAGTACTTC. Protein sequence: CASRSTGGGGEQYF.

This chain joins TRBV6-5 and TRBJ1-2, with D perhaps matching TRBD1 (6 bases). The CDR3 has 14 residues. Germline V gene data show CDR1 as MNHEY and CDR2 as SVGAGI. V was pared by 8 bases and J by 2 bases, with 15 bases between. The CDR3 nucleotides are TGTGCCAGCCAGCCAAGGGGGGAGAACTATGGCTACACCTTC. The encoded protein is CASQPRGENYGYTF.

The CDR3 is CASLGGFGGFNSPLHF. For the CDR3, the DNA is TGTGCCAGCTTAGGCGGGTTTGGAGGATTTAATTCACCCCTCCACTTT. The J gene is TRBJ1-6, the V gene TRBV2; D is ambiguous. The CDR3 extends over 16 amino acids. Germline CDR1 and CDR2: SNHLY and FYNNEI. Deletions cut 8 bases from V and 6 bases from J, with 20 bases between.

V gene TRBV24-1 combines with J gene TRBJ1-6, with D possibly matching TRBD1 (6 bases). The germline V gene encodes CDR1 KGHDR and CDR2 SFDVKD. Trimming left V 3 bases short and J 9 bases short, with 17 bases between. CDR3 length: 16 residues. The CDR3 is CATSDPGAGLLSPLHF. CDR3 nucleotides: TGTGCCACCAGTGATCCGGGGGCAGGTCTGCTTTCACCCCTCCACTTT.

A remark on this clone: Other DNA sequences of this sample code for an identical CDR3. This rearrangement joins TRBV12-3 or TRBV12-4 to TRBJ1-5, with D perhaps matching TRBD1 (6 bases). Trimming cost V 5 bases and J 5 bases, with 10 bases left between them. This CDR3 is built from 13 residues. The CDR3 spells CASSPDSHQPQHF. The CDR3, as DNA: TGTGCCAGCAGTCCGGACAGCCATCAGCCCCAGCATTTT.

This chain connects TRBV28 to TRBJ1-6; D possibly corresponds to TRBD1 (5 bases). Germline loops: CDR1 MDHEN, CDR2 SYDVKM. The CDR3 loop spans 13 amino acids. V gave up 7 bases and J gave up 5 bases, with 9 bases separating them. CDR3 loop: CASKKGDNSPLHF. CDR3 bases: TGTGCCAGCAAGAAAGGGGATAATTCACCCCTCCACTTT. The full variable domain, its missing parts supplied by reference TRBV28 and TRBJ1-6, is DVKVTQSSRYLVKRTGEKVFLECVQDMDHENMFWYRQDPGLGLRLIYFSYDVKMKEKGDIPEGYSVSREKKERFSLILESASTNQTSMYLCASKKGDNSPLHFGNGTRLTVT.

The chain combines TRBV7-2 with TRBJ2-3; the match to TRBD2 covers 15 bases. CDR1 SGHTA and CDR2 FQGNSA come from the germline V gene. This CDR3 region has 16 residues. The trim removed 5 bases at V and 5 bases at J, leaving 5 bases unmatched. The CDR3 coding sequence is TGTGCCAGCAGCCTAGGACTAGCGGGGGGGCGAGATACGCAGTATTTT. Encoded protein: CASSLGLAGGRDTQYF.

CDR3 nucleotide sequence: TGTGCCAGCAGGAGGACAGGTAGCTCCTACGAGCAGTACTTC. The encoded protein is CASRRTGSSYEQYF. The chain links TRBV6-4 to TRBJ2-7; 7 bases fit TRBD1. Losses at the gene ends were 6 bases for V and 0 bases for J; bases not matched to a gene: 5. The CDR3 sequence is 14 residues long. CDR1 is MRHNA and CDR2 is SNTAGT in the germline V gene.

The rearrangement links TRBV6-5 to TRBJ2-5; D is uncertain. V was pared by 0 bases and J by 9 bases, with 20 bases between. The CDR3 consists of 16 residues. Germline V gene data show CDR1 as MNHEY and CDR2 as SVGAGI. This CDR3 is CASSYSRFDVVSSQYF. DNA for the CDR3: TGTGCCAGCAGTTACTCGAGATTTGACGTAGTTAGCTCCCAGTACTTC.

The chain has TRBV12-3 or TRBV12-4 and TRBJ1-2, with 11 bases identical to TRBD1. V dropped 5 bases and J dropped 7; count of bases not matched to a gene: 3. This CDR3 contains 13 residues. CDR3 nucleotide sequence: TGTGCCAGCAGTGGGGACAGGGGGGGTGGCTACACCTTC. Its protein is CASSGDRGGGYTF.

The chain uses TRBV28 and TRBJ1-3; D unresolved. The germline V and J ends were trimmed by 4 bases and 1 base, with 11 bases remaining between them. Per germline, CDR1 MDHEN and CDR2 SYDVKM. The CDR3 spans 15 residues. CDR3 in amino acids: CASSSSPQSGNTIYF. The CDR3 DNA follows: TGTGCCAGCAGTTCATCCCCCCAATCTGGAAACACCATATATTTT.

The V gene is TRBV3-1 (or the pseudogene TRBV3-2), the J gene TRBJ1-1; D uncertain. Germline CDR1 is LGHDT and CDR2 is YNNKEL (reference sequence). There are 15 residues in the CDR3. V was clipped by 4 bases and J by 4 bases, with 16 bases between them. DNA for the CDR3: TGTGCCAGCAGCCGGTACCGGACGGGAAGCACTGAAGCTTTCTTT. This gives the protein CASSRYRTGSTEAFF.

V gene TRBV28 combines with J gene TRBJ1-5; 10 bases agree with TRBD1. The CDR3 length is 15 residues. V shed 3 bases, J shed 7 bases, and the junction held 6 bases outside the gene matches. From germline, CDR1 is MDHEN and CDR2 SYDVKM. The CDR3 is CASSFTGTGDQPQHF. CDR3 DNA: TGTGCCAGCAGTTTTACCGGGACAGGGGACCAGCCCCAGCATTTT.

The chain links TRBV15 to TRBJ1-1; D call uncertain. The V end was cut by 1 base, the J end by 6 bases, with 9 bases between. Germline CDR1 and CDR2: LNHNV and YYDKDF (reference sequence). The CDR3 is made up of 13 amino acids. The CDR3 bases are TGTGCCACCAGCAGAGTCCAGGTATCTGAAGCTTTCTTT. Translating it yields CATSRVQVSEAFF.

The CDR3 reads CASSFGSQIYYGYTF. CDR3 DNA sequence: TGTGCCAGCAGTTTCGGATCACAGATTTACTATGGCTACACCTTC. This chain joins TRBV28 and TRBJ1-2; D is uncertain. In germline, CDR1 is MDHEN, CDR2 SYDVKM. Trimming took off 3 bases at V and 3 bases at J, with 14 bases between the two ends. The CDR3 has 15 amino acids.

The V gene is TRBV6-5, the J gene TRBJ2-7; 9 positions agree with TRBD1. CDR1 MNHEY and CDR2 SVGAGI come from the germline V gene. The J segment lost 2 bases and the V segment lost 2 bases, leaving 7 bases of the junction unmatched. The CDR3 loop spans 16 amino acids. This CDR3 is CASSYTGQGLTYEQYF. The DNA of the CDR3 is TGTGCCAGCAGTTACACCGGACAGGGGCTCACCTACGAGCAGTACTTC.

The rearrangement links TRBV19 to TRBJ1-5; TRBD1 matches 7 bases. The ends lost 4 bases at V and 6 bases at J; junction bases unmatched: 3. Germline CDR1 reads LNHDA; CDR2 reads SQIVND (reference sequence). The CDR3 loop spans 13 amino acids. The CDR3 here is CASSTDRFQPQHF. CDR3 bases: TGTGCCAGTAGTACGGACAGGTTTCAGCCCCAGCATTTT.

The chain joins TRBV5-6 to TRBJ1-1; 12 positions agree with TRBD1. Per the germline V gene, CDR1 is SGHDT and CDR2 is YYEEEE. The CDR3 totals 15 residues. V shed 7 bases, J shed 3 bases, and the junction held 7 bases outside the gene matches. CDR3: CASHLRDRGHTEAFF. The CDR3 DNA follows: TGTGCCAGCCACCTCCGGGACAGGGGGCACACTGAAGCTTTCTTT.

The chain's CDR3 is CASSPKPDDYEQYF. As DNA, the CDR3 is TGTGCCAGCAGTCCCAAACCCGATGACTACGAGCAGTACTTC. The chain has TRBV28 and TRBJ2-7; no clear D. The V and J ends lost 5 bases and 3 bases respectively, with 14 bases between them. CDR1 MDHEN and CDR2 SYDVKM come from the germline V gene. CDR3 size: 14 residues.